This TCR beta chain was recorded in a study of blood T cell repertoires in COVID-19. Study at large: Acute and convalescent COVID-19 specimens originated in the United States, Italy and Spain.

Assay: immunoSEQ multiplex PCR; the TCRdb copy retains only in-frame clones and omits some. The data hold around 42,000 clones, with 90% observed a single time. The sequence derives from a man aged 45 to 65 with active COVID-19. Source material: peripheral blood.

The CDR3 DNA is TGTGCCACCAGTGATTTGTATCGAGGGAGGCAAGAGACCCAGTACTTC. Amino acids: CATSDLYRGRQETQYF. The chain carries TRBV24-1 and TRBJ2-5; perhaps TRBD2 as D (6 bases). Between the trimmed V and J ends, which lost 0 bases and 2 bases, there was a span of 12 bases. Germline V gene sequence: CDR1 KGHDR, CDR2 SFDVKD. The CDR3 consists of 16 residues.